Below, 16 T cell receptor beta chains from the same sample are listed, as sequenced in a study of T cells in Graves' hyperthyroidism and ophthalmopathy. There were TCR beta CDR3 regions amplified from RNA transcripts. An initial round of RT-PCR targeting the TCR CDR3 relied on the HTBI primer set. TCRdb used MiXCR to reprocess the multiplex PCR reads, holding one entry per CDR3 protein. The sample gives under 200,000 distinct CDR3 sequences, over 8% of which show up once; approximately 20% is in the top ten. The sequenced sample was blood. These receptors came from a woman between 18 and 29 years old with Graves' hyperthyroidism that later progressed to Graves' ophthalmopathy.

This clonotype has a count of ten or more. The chain is built from TRBV20-1 and TRBJ1-3, with D uncertain. The germline V gene has CDR1 DFQATT and CDR2 SNEGSKA (reference sequence). The CDR3 contains 16 residues. CDR3: CSAVDMEGASGNTIYF. The DNA of the CDR3 is TGCAGCGCCGTTGACATGGAGGGTGCCTCTGGAAACACCATATATTTT.

This clonotype occurred many times. This chain uses TRBV6-1 with TRBJ2-5; unclear D gene. The CDR3 covers 11 residues. V was cut by 6 bases and J by 5 bases, with 7 bases left in between. Germline V gives CDR1 MNHNS, CDR2 SASEGT. The DNA for the CDR3 is TGTGCCAGCAGGGATTTTGAGACCCAGTACTTC. Protein sequence: CASRDFETQYF.

This clonotype showed up many times. The J gene is TRBJ1-1, the V gene TRBV19; unclear D gene. Trimming took 7 bases from V and 4 from J, leaving 16 bases between them. Germline V gene data show CDR1 as LNHDA and CDR2 as SQIVND (reference sequence). The CDR3 is made up of 14 amino acids. The DNA of the CDR3 is TGTGCCAGTAACCCCCGGGGTATTGGCACTGAAGCTTTCTTT. The encoded protein is CASNPRGIGTEAFF.

This clonotype has a single count. This may stem from a read error, because a much larger clone lies one nucleotide away. V usage is TRBV30 and J usage is TRBJ1-2; unclear D gene. CDR1 GTSNPN and CDR2 SVGIG come from the germline V gene (reference sequence). This CDR3 has 15 amino acids. Here the CDR3 DNA reads TGTGCCTGGAGAGATAAAAATTCGTTACTCTATGGCTACCCCTTC. This encodes CAWRDKNSLLYGYPF.

The V gene is TRBV14, the J gene TRBJ2-7; D gene uncertain. Trimming cost V 5 bases and J 0 bases, with 11 bases left between them. Germline assignment: CDR1 SGHDN and CDR2 FVKESK. This CDR3 comprises 14 residues. CDR3 loop: CASSLSTISYEQYF. The CDR3 DNA reads as TGTGCCAGCAGCTTATCAACAATCTCCTACGAGCAGTACTTC.

In its sample, this clonotype was seen many times. The J gene is TRBJ1-5, the V gene TRBV20-1; D gene uncertain. Germline CDR1 and CDR2: DFQATT and SNEGSKA (reference sequence). This CDR3 comprises 16 residues. V shed 1 base and J shed 0 bases, with 13 bases lying between them. DNA of the CDR3: TGCAGTGCTAGAGTTCGCGGGCAAACTAGCAATCAGCCCCAGCATTTT. Encoded protein: CSARVRGQTSNQPQHF.

This clonotype was seen only a few times. The chain has TRBV6-6 and TRBJ2-5, with a tentative D call TRBD1 (5 bases). Trimming cost V 2 bases and J 4 bases, with 11 bases left between them. Germline-derived CDR1 and CDR2 are MNHNY and SVGAGI (reference sequence). This CDR3 region has 14 residues. The CDR3, as DNA: TGTGCCAGCAGTTACGGACATTCCCGAGAGACCCAGTACTTC. This translates into CASSYGHSRETQYF.

There are many counts of this clonotype. The J gene is TRBJ1-2, the V gene TRBV2; D possibly corresponds to TRBD1 (6 bases). Germline CDR1 and CDR2: SNHLY and FYNNEI. V was shortened by 8 bases and J by 7 bases, with 11 bases between the two germline ends. The CDR3 totals 11 residues. The CDR3, as DNA: TGTGCCAGCCTTACAGGGAGTGGCTACACCTTC. This translates into CASLTGSGYTF.

The table lists this clonotype with many counts. J is TRBJ2-1 and V is TRBV28; 12 bases match TRBD2. V lost 5 bases to trimming and J lost 0 bases; unmatched junction nucleotides: 5. Germline V lookup: CDR1 MDHEN, CDR2 SYDVKM. The CDR3 has 17 amino acids. CDR3 nucleotide sequence: TGTGCCAGCAGTCGAACTAGCGGGGGGAGCTCCTACAATGAGCAGTTCTTC. It translates to CASSRTSGGSSYNEQFF.

This clonotype was found many times. The chain uses TRBV7-9 and TRBJ2-7; 11 bases agree with TRBD2. There are 13 residues in the CDR3. Germline V gives CDR1 SEHNR, CDR2 FQNEAQ (reference sequence). V shed 5 bases and J 6 bases; nucleotides not matched to a gene: 3. CDR3 protein: CASSLSGRGEQYF. In DNA form, the CDR3 reads TGTGCCAGCAGCCTTAGCGGGAGGGGCGAGCAGTACTTC.

This clonotype was recorded at least ten times. The rearrangement joins TRBV5-1 to TRBJ2-3, with D perhaps matching TRBD1 (5 bases). CDR1 is SGHRS and CDR2 is YFSETQ in the germline V gene. The V and J ends lost 1 base and 3 bases respectively, with 6 bases between them. The CDR3 contains 13 residues. The CDR3 sequence is CASSLQGTDTQYF. CDR3 nucleotide sequence: TGCGCCAGCAGCTTGCAGGGTACAGATACGCAGTATTTT.

This clonotype showed up just a few times. This chain links TRBV4-1 with TRBJ2-3, with D unclear. Looked up from germline, CDR1 is MGHRA and CDR2 is YSYEKL. The CDR3 contains 12 residues. V was pared by 4 bases and J by 6 bases, with 8 bases between. The CDR3 is CASSRFGDTQYF. DNA for the CDR3: TGCGCCAGCAGCCGCTTCGGGGATACGCAGTATTTT.

This clonotype was recorded at least ten times. The chain uses TRBV28 and TRBJ2-1; a possible D gene is TRBD1 (6 bases). CDR3 length equals 16 residues. Trimming took off 2 bases at V and 3 bases at J, with 14 bases between the two ends. Germline V gene lookup returns CDR1 MDHEN and CDR2 SYDVKM. The CDR3 loop reads CASSLSQGPHYNEQFF. The CDR3 bases are TGTGCCAGCAGTTTAAGCCAGGGGCCCCACTACAATGAGCAGTTCTTC. Variable domain in full (rest from reference TRBV28 and TRBJ2-1): DVKVTQSSRYLVKRTGEKVFLECVQDMDHENMFWYRQDPGLGLRLIYFSYDVKMKEKGDIPEGYSVSREKKERFSLILESASTNQTSMYLCASSLSQGPHYNEQFFGPGTRLTVL.

This sequence joins TRBV4-1 and TRBJ2-1, with 9 nucleotides matching TRBD2. With V trimmed by 5 bases and J by 4 bases, 6 bases remained unmatched. CDR1 is MGHRA and CDR2 is YSYEKL in the germline V gene. This CDR3 is built from 15 residues. The CDR3 reads CASSSSSGVYNEQFF. DNA for the CDR3: TGCGCCAGCAGCTCCTCTAGCGGGGTTTACAATGAGCAGTTCTTC.

This clonotype was seen ten or more times. This chain connects TRBV28 to TRBJ2-3, with 10 bases fitting TRBD1. Germline values: CDR1 MDHEN, CDR2 SYDVKM. The CDR3 totals 17 residues. J was trimmed by 5 bases and V by 2 bases; bases with no gene match: 10. The CDR3 sequence is CASSLGRRDRGRDTQYF. The CDR3 coding sequence is TGTGCCAGCAGTTTAGGGCGACGGGACAGGGGTAGAGATACGCAGTATTTT.

This clonotype was counted many times. The V gene is TRBV24-1, the J gene TRBJ2-5; possibly TRBD2 for D (6 bases). Trimming pared 5 bases from V and 5 bases from J, leaving 11 bases between. The germline V gene encodes CDR1 KGHDR and CDR2 SFDVKD. The CDR3 is 13 residues long. The chain's CDR3 is CATSVGGSETQYF. Here the CDR3 DNA reads TGTGCCACCAGTGTCGGAGGGTCGGAGACCCAGTACTTC.